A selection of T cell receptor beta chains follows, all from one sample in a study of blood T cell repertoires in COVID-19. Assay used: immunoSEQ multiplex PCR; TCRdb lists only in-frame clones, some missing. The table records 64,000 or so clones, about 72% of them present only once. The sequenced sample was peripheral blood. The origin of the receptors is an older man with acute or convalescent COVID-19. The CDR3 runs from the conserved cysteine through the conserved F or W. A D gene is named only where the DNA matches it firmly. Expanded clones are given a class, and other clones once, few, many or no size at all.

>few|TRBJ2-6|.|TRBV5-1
TGCGCCAGCAGCTTGTCGCTACTACCTGGGGCCAACGTCCTGACTTTC
CASSLSLLPGANVLTF
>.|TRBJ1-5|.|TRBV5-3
TGTGCCAGAAGCTTGGAACCCAGGAGCAATCAGCCCCAGCATTTT
CARSLEPRSNQPQHF
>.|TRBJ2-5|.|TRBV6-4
TGTGCCAGCAGTGACAGCGTGGCGGACAGCCAAGAGACCCAGTACTTC
CASSDSVADSQETQYF
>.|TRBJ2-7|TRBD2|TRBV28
TGTGCCAGCAGTCCCTCGGGACTAGCGGGGGTCTACGAGCAGTACTTC
CASSPSGLAGVYEQYF
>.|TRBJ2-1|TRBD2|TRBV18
TGTGCCAGCTCACCAACTAGCGGGAGGTACAATGAGCAGTTCTTC
CASSPTSGRYNEQFF
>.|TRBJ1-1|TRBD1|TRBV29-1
TGCAGCGTTGAATCGCCAGGGGGCGCGTGGACTGAAGCTTTCTTT
CSVESPGGAWTEAFF
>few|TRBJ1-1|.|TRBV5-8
TGTGCCAGCAGCACCCAGGGACAATTGAACACTGAAGCTTTCTTT
CASSTQGQLNTEAFF
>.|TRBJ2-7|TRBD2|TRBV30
TGTGCCTGGAGTGTACCTGGGACTAAGGACTACGAGCAGTACTTC
CAWSVPGTKDYEQYF
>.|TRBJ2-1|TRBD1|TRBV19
TGTGCCAGTAGTTACCTGACAGGGTCTGGTGAGCAGTTCTTC
CASSYLTGSGEQFF
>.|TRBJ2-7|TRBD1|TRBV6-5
TGTGCCAGCAGTTCCTCGGGACAGGGCTACGAGCAGTACTTC
CASSSSGQGYEQYF
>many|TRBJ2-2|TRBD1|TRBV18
TGTGCCAGCTCACCGGGACAGGGGGCTGAGACCGGGGAGCTGTTTTTT
CASSPGQGAETGELFF
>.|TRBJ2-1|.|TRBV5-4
TGTGCCAGCAGCCTAGGACAGAGGCCCAATGAGCAGTTCTTC
CASSLGQRPNEQFF
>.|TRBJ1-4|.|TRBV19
TGTGCCAGTAGTATTGCGGGTAATGAAAAACTGTTTTTT
CASSIAGNEKLFF
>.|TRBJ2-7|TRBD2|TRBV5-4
TGTGCCACAATGAGAACTAGCGGGCTCGGGCGCTACGAGCAGTACTTC
CATMRTSGLGRYEQYF
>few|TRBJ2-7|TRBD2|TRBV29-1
TGCAGCGTATCGGGACTAGCGGGAGGGACCGACGAGCAGTACTTC
CSVSGLAGGTDEQYF
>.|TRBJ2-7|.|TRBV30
TGTGCCTGGAGTGAGCGTCTGGACAGCTACGAGCAGTACTTC
CAWSERLDSYEQYF
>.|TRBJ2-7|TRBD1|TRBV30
TGTGCCTGGGGATGGGACAGGATGTACGAGCAGTACTTC
CAWGWDRMYEQYF
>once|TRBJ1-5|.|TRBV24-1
TGTGCCACTCCAGCTTGGGCAGGCAACAATCAGCCCCAGCATTTT
CATPAWAGNNQPQHF